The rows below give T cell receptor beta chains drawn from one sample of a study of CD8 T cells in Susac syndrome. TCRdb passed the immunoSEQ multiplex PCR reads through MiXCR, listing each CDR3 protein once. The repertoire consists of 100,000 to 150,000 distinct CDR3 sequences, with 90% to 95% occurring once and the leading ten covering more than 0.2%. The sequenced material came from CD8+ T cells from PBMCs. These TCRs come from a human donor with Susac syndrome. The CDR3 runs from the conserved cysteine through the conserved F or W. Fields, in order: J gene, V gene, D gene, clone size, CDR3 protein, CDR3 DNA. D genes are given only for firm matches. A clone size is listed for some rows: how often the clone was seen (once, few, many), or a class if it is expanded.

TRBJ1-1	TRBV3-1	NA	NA	CASGLTENTEAFF	TGTGCCAGCGGTCTAACGGAAAACACTGAAGCTTTCTTT
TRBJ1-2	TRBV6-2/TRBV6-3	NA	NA	CASSYSGDGGYTF	TGTGCCAGCAGTTACTCAGGGGATGGAGGCTACACCTTC
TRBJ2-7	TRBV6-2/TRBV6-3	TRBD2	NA	CASSSTSGSFYEQYF	TGTGCCAGCAGTTCGACTAGCGGGAGCTTCTACGAGCAGTACTTC
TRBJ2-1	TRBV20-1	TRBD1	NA	CSALGRTGRAALLREQFF	TGCAGTGCCCTAGGGCGGACAGGCAGAGCCGCCCTCCTTCGTGAGCAGTTCTTC
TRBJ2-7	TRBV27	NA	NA	CASSPSGSTYEQYF	TGTGCCAGCAGTCCATCCGGGTCCACCTACGAGCAGTACTTC
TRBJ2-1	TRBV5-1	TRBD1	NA	CASSLWDRNNEQFF	TGCGCCAGCAGCTTGTGGGACAGAAACAATGAGCAGTTCTTC
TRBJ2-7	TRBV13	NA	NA	CASSATPGEGQYF	TGTGCCAGCAGTGCAACCCCCGGAGAAGGGCAGTACTTC
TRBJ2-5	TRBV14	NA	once	CASSQAQLQETQYF	TGTGCCAGCAGCCAAGCCCAGCTGCAAGAGACCCAGTACTTC
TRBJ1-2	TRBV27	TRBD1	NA	CASSPGGANYGYTF	TGTGCCAGCAGTCCAGGGGGCGCAAACTATGGCTACACCTTC
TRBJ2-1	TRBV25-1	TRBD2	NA	CASSEQGLAAYNEQFF	TGTGCCAGCAGTGAACAGGGCCTAGCGGCATACAATGAGCAGTTCTTC
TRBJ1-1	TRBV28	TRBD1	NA	CASSSNLASGQGLGTEAFF	TGTGCCAGCAGTTCTAATTTAGCATCGGGACAGGGATTGGGCACTGAAGCTTTCTTT
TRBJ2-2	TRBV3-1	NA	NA	CASSEDRVANTGELFF	TGTGCCAGCAGCGAGGACAGAGTCGCGAACACCGGGGAGCTGTTTTTT
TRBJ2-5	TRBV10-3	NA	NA	CATLGLAQPPETQYF	TGTGCCACGCTTGGGCTAGCCCAGCCCCCGGAGACCCAGTACTTC
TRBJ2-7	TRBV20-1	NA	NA	CSAPGYYEQYF	TGCAGTGCACCCGGGTACTACGAGCAGTACTTC
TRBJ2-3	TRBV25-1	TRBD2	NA	CASSDGREAIRGTDTQYF	TGTGCCAGCAGTGACGGGCGGGAGGCCATCCGGGGCACAGATACGCAGTATTTT
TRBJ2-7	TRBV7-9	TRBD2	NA	CASSLAGGAYEQYF	TGTGCCAGCAGCTTAGCGGGGGGGGCCTACGAGCAGTACTTC
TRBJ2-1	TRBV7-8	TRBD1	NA	CASSLVQGAYNEQFF	TGTGCCAGCAGCTTAGTTCAGGGGGCTTACAATGAGCAGTTCTTC
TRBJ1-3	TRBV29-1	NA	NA	CSAAGNTIYF	TGCAGCGCCGCCGGAAACACCATATATTTT